The T cell receptor (beta chain) under discussion was sequenced for a study of blood T cell repertoires in COVID-19. About the study: Sites in the United States, Italy and Spain provided acute and convalescent COVID-19 samples. The cDNA or gDNA used as material had been derived from T cells, B-cell-depleted T cells, or PBMCs.

The CDR3 has 19 amino acids. With 7 bases clipped from V and 4 bases from J, the junction kept 18 bases outside the gene matches. CDR1 and CDR2 (germline): SGHVS, FQNEAQ. As processed by the authors: For nucleated cells, counts were estimated from reference gene primer amplification. Sequenced by immunoSEQ multiplex PCR; TCRdb stores in-frame clones only, minus some. V and J calls plus clone size are reproduced from that table; the DNA served to infer D and trimming. The sample includes around 84,000 clones, around four fifths seen only once; the top ten take 18%. This chain links TRBV7-8 with TRBJ2-2, with 10 bases fitting TRBD2. Sequenced material: peripheral blood. The TCR comes from a man older than 75 with active or convalescent COVID-19. The CDR3 reads CASIPGTSASWATTGELFF. The CDR3 DNA reads TGTGCCAGCATCCCCGGGACTAGCGCTTCGTGGGCTACCACCGGGGAGCTGTTTTTT.